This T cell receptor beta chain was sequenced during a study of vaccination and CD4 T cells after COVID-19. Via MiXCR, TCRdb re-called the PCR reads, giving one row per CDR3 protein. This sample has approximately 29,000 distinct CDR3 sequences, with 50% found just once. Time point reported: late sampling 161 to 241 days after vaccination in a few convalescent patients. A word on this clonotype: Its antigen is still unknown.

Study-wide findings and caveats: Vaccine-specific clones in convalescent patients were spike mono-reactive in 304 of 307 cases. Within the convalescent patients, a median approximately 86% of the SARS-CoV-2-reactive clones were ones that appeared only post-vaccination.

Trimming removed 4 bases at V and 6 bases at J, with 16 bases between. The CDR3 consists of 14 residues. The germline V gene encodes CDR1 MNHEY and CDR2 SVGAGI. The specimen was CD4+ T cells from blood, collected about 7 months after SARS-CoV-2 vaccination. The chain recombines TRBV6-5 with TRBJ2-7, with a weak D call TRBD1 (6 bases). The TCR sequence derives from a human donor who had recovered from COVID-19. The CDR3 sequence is CASSLQGRVREQYF. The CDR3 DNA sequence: TGTGCCAGCAGTTTACAGGGCCGAGTACGCGAGCAGTACTTC.